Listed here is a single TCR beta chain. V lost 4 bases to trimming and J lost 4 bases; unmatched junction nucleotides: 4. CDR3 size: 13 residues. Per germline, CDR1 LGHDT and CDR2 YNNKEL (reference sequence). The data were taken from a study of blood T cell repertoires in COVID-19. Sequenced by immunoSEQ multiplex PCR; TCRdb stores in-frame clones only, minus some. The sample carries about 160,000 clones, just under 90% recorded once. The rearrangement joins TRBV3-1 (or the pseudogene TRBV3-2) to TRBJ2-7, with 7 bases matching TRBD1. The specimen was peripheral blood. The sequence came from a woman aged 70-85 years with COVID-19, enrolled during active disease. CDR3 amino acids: CASSPPGQYEQYF. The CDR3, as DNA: TGTGCCAGCAGCCCACCGGGACAGTACGAGCAGTACTTC.